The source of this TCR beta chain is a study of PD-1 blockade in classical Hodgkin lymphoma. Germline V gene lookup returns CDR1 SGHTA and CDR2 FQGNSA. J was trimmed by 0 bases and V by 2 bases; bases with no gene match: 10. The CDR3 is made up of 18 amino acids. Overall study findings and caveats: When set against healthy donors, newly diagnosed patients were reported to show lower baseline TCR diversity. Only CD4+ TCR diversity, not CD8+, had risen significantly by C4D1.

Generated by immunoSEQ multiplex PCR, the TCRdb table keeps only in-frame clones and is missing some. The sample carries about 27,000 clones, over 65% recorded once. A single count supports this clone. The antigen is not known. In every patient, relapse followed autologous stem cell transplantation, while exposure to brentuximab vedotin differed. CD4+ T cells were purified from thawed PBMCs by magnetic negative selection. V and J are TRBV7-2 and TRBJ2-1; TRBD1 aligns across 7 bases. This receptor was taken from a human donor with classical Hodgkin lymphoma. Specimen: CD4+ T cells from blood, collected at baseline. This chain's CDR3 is CASSLRSGQASSYNEQFF. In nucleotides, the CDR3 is TGTGCCAGCAGCTTACGGTCAGGACAGGCTAGCTCCTACAATGAGCAGTTCTTC. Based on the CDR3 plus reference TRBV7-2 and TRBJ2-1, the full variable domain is GAGVSQSPSNKVTEKGKDVELRCDPISGHTALYWYRQSLGQGLEFLIYFQGNSAPDKSGLPSDRFSAERTGGSVSTLTIQRTQQEDSAVYLCASSLRSGQASSYNEQFFGPGTRLTVL.